This T cell receptor (beta chain) is drawn from a study of T cells after yellow fever vaccination. Each CDR3 protein gets one entry after TCRdb re-called the 5' RACE reads with MiXCR. This table holds 450,000 to 550,000 distinct CDR3 sequences, 21% found once. Germline V gene lookup returns CDR1 SQVTM and CDR2 ANQGSEA. Trimming cost V 3 bases and J 8 bases, with 17 bases left between them. The CDR3 sequence is 13 residues long. Specimen: PBMCs, collected 21 days after the first yellow fever vaccination. The chain couples TRBV29-1 to TRBJ2-7; a weak D match, TRBD1 (6 bases). This TCR derives from a man aged 18-30 years who received the YFV17D yellow fever vaccine. The CDR3 loop reads CSVEGQVRNKQYF. The CDR3 bases are TGCAGCGTTGAGGGACAAGTAAGGAACAAGCAGTACTTC.